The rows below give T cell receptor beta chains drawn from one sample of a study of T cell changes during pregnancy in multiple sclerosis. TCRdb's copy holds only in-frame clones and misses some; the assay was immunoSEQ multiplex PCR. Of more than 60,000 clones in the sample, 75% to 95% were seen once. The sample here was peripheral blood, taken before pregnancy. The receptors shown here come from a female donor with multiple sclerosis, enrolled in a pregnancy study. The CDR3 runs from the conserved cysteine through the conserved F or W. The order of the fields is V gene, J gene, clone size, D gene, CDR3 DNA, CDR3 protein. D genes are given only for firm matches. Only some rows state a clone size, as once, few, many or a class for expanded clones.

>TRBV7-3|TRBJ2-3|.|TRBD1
TGTGCCAGCAGCAGTGGACAGGGACAAGATACGCAGTATTTT
CASSSGQGQDTQYF
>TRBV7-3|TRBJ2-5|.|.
TGTGCCAGCAGCCCACGGACAGGAGGGGAGACCCAGTACTTC
CASSPRTGGETQYF
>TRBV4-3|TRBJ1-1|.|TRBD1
TGCGCCAGCAGCCAGGCGACAGGGGGAACAGGCTGGAACACTGAAGCTTTCTTT
CASSQATGGTGWNTEAFF
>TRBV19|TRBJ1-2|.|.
TGTGCCAGTAGTACCCCAGGACAGCCTAACTATGGCTACACCTTC
CASSTPGQPNYGYTF
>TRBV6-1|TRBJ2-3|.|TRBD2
TGTGCCAGCAGTGAAGCGGCGGGGGGAAGCACAGATACGCAGTATTTT
CASSEAAGGSTDTQYF
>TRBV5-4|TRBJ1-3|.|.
TGTGCCAGCAGCTTACAGGGAAACACCATATATTTT
CASSLQGNTIYF
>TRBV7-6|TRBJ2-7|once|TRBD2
TGTGCCAGCAGCTTAGATGGGGAGGGCTACGAGCAGTACTTC
CASSLDGEGYEQYF
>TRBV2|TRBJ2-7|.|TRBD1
TGTGCCAGCAGTGAAGGACGGGACAGCTCCTACGAGCAGTACTTC
CASSEGRDSSYEQYF
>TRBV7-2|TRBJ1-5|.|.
TGTGCCAGCAGCCAGCCCTCGCGGGGCAATCAGCCCCAGCATTTT
CASSQPSRGNQPQHF
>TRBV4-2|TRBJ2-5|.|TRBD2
TGTGCCAGCAGCCAAGGGCGGGGGGGCCCGGAGACCCAGTACTTC
CASSQGRGGPETQYF
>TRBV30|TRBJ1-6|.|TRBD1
TGTGCCTGGAGCACCGGGACAGATAATTCACCCCTCCACTTT
CAWSTGTDNSPLHF
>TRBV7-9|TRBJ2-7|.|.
TGTGCCAGCAGCTCAACCCACAGGGAAGCCTACGAGCAGTACTTC
CASSSTHREAYEQYF
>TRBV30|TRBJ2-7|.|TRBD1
TGTGCCTGGAGTGTGACAGGGGAGCAGTACTTC
CAWSVTGEQYF
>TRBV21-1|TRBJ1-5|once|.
TGTGCCAGCAGTCCCATGGGCAGGTTGCGCAATCAGCCCCAGCATTTT
CASSPMGRLRNQPQHF
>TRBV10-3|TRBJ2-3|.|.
TGTGCCATCAGACCCGACAGTAGCACAGATACGCAGTATTTT
CAIRPDSSTDTQYF
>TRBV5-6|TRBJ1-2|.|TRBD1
TGTGCCAGCAGCTGGGAGGACAGGGGAGGTGGCTACACCTTC
CASSWEDRGGGYTF
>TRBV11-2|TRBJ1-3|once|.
TGTGCCAGCAGCTCACCCCTCGGACAACGCTCTGGAAACACCATATATTTT
CASSSPLGQRSGNTIYF
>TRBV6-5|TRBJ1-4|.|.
TGTGCCAGCAGTTATCGTAATTTGGCCGGGGTTGAAAAACTGTTTTTT
CASSYRNLAGVEKLFF
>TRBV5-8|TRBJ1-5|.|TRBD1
TGTGCCAGCAGCTTGGTGGCCGGGACAGCTGACCATCAGCCCCAGCATTTT
CASSLVAGTADHQPQHF
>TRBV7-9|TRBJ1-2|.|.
TGTGCCAGCAGCCCCGCCGGGGGGGTTTGGGGCTACACCTTC
CASSPAGGVWGYTF
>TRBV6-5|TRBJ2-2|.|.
TGTGCCAGCAGTTTCTACCCGAACACCGGGGAGCTGTTTTTT
CASSFYPNTGELFF
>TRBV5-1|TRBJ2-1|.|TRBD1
TGCGCCAGCAGCTTCCCTTGGGGGACAGGAGCAATCAATGAGCAGTTCTTC
CASSFPWGTGAINEQFF
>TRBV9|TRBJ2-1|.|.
TGTGCCAGCAGCACACCGGAAGCGGGTTCCTACAATGAGCAGTTCTTC
CASSTPEAGSYNEQFF
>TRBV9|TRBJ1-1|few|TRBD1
TGTGCCAGCAGCGTTAGCCGGGACAGGGGGAACACTGAAGCTTTCTTT
CASSVSRDRGNTEAFF
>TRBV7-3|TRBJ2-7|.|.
TGTGCCAGCAGCTTAACTTCAGGGAAGCCCTGCGAGCAGTACTTC
CASSLTSGKPCEQYF
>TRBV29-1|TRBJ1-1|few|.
TGCAGCGTTGTGAGGGAATTAGATGCTTTCTTT
CSVVRELDAFF
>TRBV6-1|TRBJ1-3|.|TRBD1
TGTGCCAGCCGTGCCGGGACAGGTATTTCCCTAGCCGGAAACACCATATATTTT
CASRAGTGISLAGNTIYF
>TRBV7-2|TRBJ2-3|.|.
TGTGCCAGCAGCACGGGGATCTCCAGCACAGATACGCAGTATTTT
CASSTGISSTDTQYF
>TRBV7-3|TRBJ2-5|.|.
TGTGCCAGCAGCTTAAGCCCAGGGTCAGAGACCCAGTACTTC
CASSLSPGSETQYF
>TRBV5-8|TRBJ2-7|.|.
TGTGCCAGCAGCTTACTCGGGGTCGAGCAGTACTTC
CASSLLGVEQYF
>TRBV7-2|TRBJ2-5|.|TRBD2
TGTGCCAGCAGCTTAGCGCGGGGGGCAGATCAAGAGACCCAGTACTTC
CASSLARGADQETQYF
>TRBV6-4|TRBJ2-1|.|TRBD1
TGTGCCAGCAGTGTCGGGACAGGGGATTACAATGAGCAGTTCTTC
CASSVGTGDYNEQFF
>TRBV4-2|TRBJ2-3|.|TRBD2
TGTGCCAGCAGCCTCCGTCCCGGGACTAGCGGGGGGGACCCCACAGATACGCAGTATTTT
CASSLRPGTSGGDPTDTQYF
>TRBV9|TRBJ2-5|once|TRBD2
TGTGCCAGCAGCGTAGCCCCGGGACTAGCAGAAGAGACCCAGTACTTC
CASSVAPGLAEETQYF
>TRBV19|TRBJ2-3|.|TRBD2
TGTGCCAGTATGGGGGTGGGACTAGCGGGGGGCACAGATACGCAGTATTTT
CASMGVGLAGGTDTQYF
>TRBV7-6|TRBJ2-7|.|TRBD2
TGTGCCAGCAGCTTAGCGCCGGCGGGGGGGTACGAGCAGTACTTC
CASSLAPAGGYEQYF
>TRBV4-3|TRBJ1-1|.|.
TGCGCCAGCAGCCAAGGGGGGGTGTTCACTGAAGCTTTCTTT
CASSQGGVFTEAFF
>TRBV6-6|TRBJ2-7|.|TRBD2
TGTGCCAGCAGTTACTCAATGGGAGGGCTCGACTACGAGCAGTACTTC
CASSYSMGGLDYEQYF
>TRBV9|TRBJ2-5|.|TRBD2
TGTGCCAGCAGCGCCCGACTAGCGGGGGGGCAAGAGACCCAGTACTTC
CASSARLAGGQETQYF
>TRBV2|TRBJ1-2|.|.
TGTGCCAGCAGTGAAGACAGGCAGGCTAACTATGGCTACACCTTC
CASSEDRQANYGYTF
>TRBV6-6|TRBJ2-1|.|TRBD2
TGTGCCAGCAAAGTGACTAGCAACGTCAATGAGCAGTTCTTC
CASKVTSNVNEQFF
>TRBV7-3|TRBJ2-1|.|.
TGTGCCAGCAGCTCTGACGGGAGCTCCTACAATGAGCAGTTCTTC
CASSSDGSSYNEQFF
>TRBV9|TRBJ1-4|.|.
TGTGCCAGCAGCGAAGGGGATGCTGAAAAACTGTTTTTT
CASSEGDAEKLFF
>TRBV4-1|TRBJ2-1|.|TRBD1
TGCGCCAGCAGCCACCACGGACAGGGTATATTCGATGAGCAGTTCTTC
CASSHHGQGIFDEQFF
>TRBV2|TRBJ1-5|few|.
TGTGCCAGCAGACTTCGGGACTTTTCTAGCAATCAGCCCCAGCATTTT
CASRLRDFSSNQPQHF